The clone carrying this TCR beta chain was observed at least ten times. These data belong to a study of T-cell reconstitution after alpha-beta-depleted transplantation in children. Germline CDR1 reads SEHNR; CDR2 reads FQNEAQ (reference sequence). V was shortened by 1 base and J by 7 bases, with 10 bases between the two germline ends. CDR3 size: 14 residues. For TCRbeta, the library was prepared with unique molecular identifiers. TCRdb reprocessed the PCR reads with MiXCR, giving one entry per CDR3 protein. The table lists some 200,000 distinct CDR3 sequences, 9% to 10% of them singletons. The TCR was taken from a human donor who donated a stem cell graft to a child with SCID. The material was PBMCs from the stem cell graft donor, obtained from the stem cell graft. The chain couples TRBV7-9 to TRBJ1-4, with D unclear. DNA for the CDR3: TGTGCCAGCAGCTTAGGTATCAGTCGTGAAAAACTGTTTTTT. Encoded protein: CASSLGISREKLFF.